Sequencing of this TCR beta chain was carried out in a study of post-analysis software for immune sequencing data. Findings of the study overall: Patients showed TRBV5-6, TRBV5-1 and TRBV20-1 among a handful of TRBV segments more frequent than in controls. Versus controls, multiple sclerosis patients showed significantly lower diversity (normalized Chao1).

A word on this clonotype: Its antigen is as yet unknown.

Sequencing libraries made from TCR beta cDNA carried unique molecular identifiers. TCRdb fed the PCR reads into MiXCR, producing one record per CDR3 protein. This table holds some 700,000 distinct CDR3 sequences, 55% to 70% found once. V shed 2 bases and J shed 0 bases, with 14 bases lying between them. From germline, CDR1 is MNHEY and CDR2 SVGAGI. The CDR3 is made up of 18 amino acids. The sequencing input was blood. This TCR was recovered from a girl aged 2-10 years with multiple sclerosis. The chain has TRBV6-5 and TRBJ2-6; possible D gene TRBD2, 6 bases. This chain's CDR3 is CASSYALAPSSGANVLTF. Written as DNA, the CDR3 is TGTGCCAGCAGTTACGCACTAGCTCCAAGCTCTGGGGCCAACGTCCTGACTTTC.